Following are 32 T cell receptor beta chains from one sample sequenced in a study of tumor-infiltrating lymphocytes in primary liver carcinoma. The template, about 510 ng total RNA, yielded TCR beta cDNA made with a constant-region primer. Slightly modified ARM-PCR served as the procedure for the TCR beta libraries. These libraries came from three rounds of nested multiplex PCR. TRBV1-TRBV30 forward and Cbeta reverse primers drove the first two approximately 11-cycle rounds. TCRdb re-analysed the multiplex PCR reads in MiXCR, keeping a single row per CDR3 protein. The profile shows a few hundred thousand distinct CDR3 sequences, about 50% of them singletons. Unsorted whole blood yielded blood RNA, and germline DNA was extracted as well. The source material was peripheral blood. These receptors all come from a woman in her twenties or thirties with primary liver carcinoma and hepatitis B virus infection.

Concerning this clonotype itself: Since a much larger clone is just one base distant, this may be a read error. This sequence joins TRBV6-5 and TRBJ1-2; the D is unclear. V lost 5 bases, J lost 8 bases, and 21 bases lay in between. The CDR3 totals 15 residues. The germline V gene encodes CDR1 MNHEY and CDR2 SVGAGI. The CDR3 region has the DNA TGTGCCAGCAGTCCTACGCAGGATTCGGCGGTGGGCTACACCTTC. It encodes CASSPTQDSAVGYTF.

Worth noting for this clonotype: One junction end disagrees with the germline gene, perhaps due to a read error. V gene TRBV7-8 combines with J gene TRBJ2-7, with TRBD1 matching over 9 bases. From germline, CDR1 is SGHVS and CDR2 FQNEAQ. This CDR3 region has 15 residues. The CDR3 here is CASSLAGTGTYEQYF. CDR3 nucleotides: TGTGCCAGCAGCCTAGCCGGGACAGGGACCTACGAGCAGTACTTC.

To note about this clonotype: The junction shows a germline mismatch at one end, possibly a read error. The rearrangement joins TRBV11-2 to TRBJ2-4, with 9 bases matching TRBD1. This CDR3 has 14 residues. The germline V gene encodes CDR1 SGHAT and CDR2 FQNNGV. DNA of the CDR3: TGTGCCAGCACAGACAGGGGGGGAACGGACATTCAGTGCTTC. It yields the protein CASTDRGGTDIQCF.

CDR3 region: CASSLEVRGGNQPQHF. CDR3 nucleotides: TGTGCCAGCAGCTTAGAAGTCAGAGGAGGCAATCAGCCCCAGCATTTT. The chain recombines TRBV7-9 with TRBJ1-5; D is undetermined. The length of the CDR3 is 16 residues. Germline lookup yields CDR1 SEHNR and CDR2 FQNEAQ (reference sequence). The V end lost 1 base, the J end lost 2 bases, and 12 bases lay between the germline ends.

This clonotype has only a few counts. This chain joins TRBV6-2 or TRBV6-3 and TRBJ1-5; D not certain. From germline, CDR1 is MNHEY and CDR2 SVGEGT. There are 14 residues in the CDR3. V was pared by 2 bases and J by 3 bases, with 8 bases between. The CDR3 region has the DNA TGTGCCAGCAGTTACACCAACCTCAATCAGCCCCAGCATTTT. This sequence encodes CASSYTNLNQPQHF.

This chain links TRBV12-5 with TRBJ2-3; D may be TRBD1 or TRBD2 (5 bases each). Trimming stripped 5 bases from V and 2 bases from J, with 11 bases between. Germline CDR1 and CDR2: LGHNT and FRNRAP. This CDR3 has 14 amino acids. CDR3 amino acids: CASGEGTFTDTQYF. The CDR3 nucleotides are TGTGCTAGTGGTGAAGGGACGTTCACAGATACGCAGTATTTT.

A note on this clonotype: Because it lacks the conserved phenylalanine or tryptophan at the end, this CDR3 is likely a read error. The V and J genes are TRBV11-1 and TRBJ1-4; no clear D gene. The CDR3 contains 14 residues. The germline CDR1 and CDR2 sequences are SGHAT and FQDESV (reference sequence). Trimming left V 5 bases short and J 4 bases short, with 11 bases between. The DNA for the CDR3 is TGTGCCAGCAGCAATGACGAGATTAATGAAAAACTGTTTCTT. Translated: CASSNDEINEKLFL.

For this clonotype: A read error may be the cause here, since a much bigger clone is one base away. In DNA, the CDR3 is TGTGCCAGCAGCCAAGCCGGGACAGGGTTCATGAACACTGAAGCTTTCTTT. It is translated as CASSQAGTGFMNTEAFF. This chain uses TRBV4-2 with TRBJ1-1, with 9 bases matching TRBD1. V was clipped by 1 base and J by 0 bases; unmatched bases: 6. Per the germline V gene, CDR1 is LGHNA and CDR2 is YNFKEQ. The CDR3 runs to 17 residues.

A remark on this clonotype: One end of the junction is discordant with germline, which a read error may explain. This rearrangement joins TRBV11-2 to TRBJ2-3; D is perhaps TRBD1 (5 bases). The germline gives CDR1 SGHAT, CDR2 FQNNGV. This CDR3 comprises 16 residues. CDR3 sequence reads: CASSPRETSSTDTKYF. The CDR3 nucleotides are TGTGCCAGCAGCCCCAGGGAAACGTCGAGCACAGATACGAAGTATTTT.

This clonotype was counted ten times or more. V gene TRBV29-1 combines with J gene TRBJ2-7; no clear D. The germline V gene encodes CDR1 SQVTM and CDR2 ANQGSEA. The CDR3 consists of 13 residues. Trimming removed 4 bases from V and 2 bases from J, with 12 bases in between. The CDR3 DNA is TGCAGCGTTGTGGCCGGTAAGGCCTACGAGCAGTACTTC. This gives the protein CSVVAGKAYEQYF.

The J gene is TRBJ2-3, the V gene TRBV5-1; TRBD2 might be the D (6 bases). The V gene's germline CDR1 is SGHRS and CDR2 YFSETQ. This CDR3 comprises 16 residues. Between the trimmed V and J ends, which lost 0 bases and 2 bases, there was a span of 13 bases. The DNA of the CDR3 is TGCGCCAGCAGCTTGGGAGTGCGGGGCGCCACAGATACGCAGTATTTT. The encoded protein is CASSLGVRGATDTQYF.

Notes on this clonotype: Sequence at one end of the junction differs from germline and may be a read error. V is TRBV11-2 and J is TRBJ2-6; either TRBD1 or TRBD2 may supply D (5 bases each). Germline values: CDR1 SGHAT, CDR2 FQNNGV. The CDR3 length is 16 residues. The DNA for the CDR3 is TGTGCCAGTAGCTTAGATTCGGGATCTGGGGCCAACATCCTGACTTTC. Translated: CASSLDSGSGANILTF.

This clonotype was detected ten times or more. V usage is TRBV11-2 and J usage is TRBJ2-6, with D possibly being TRBD1 or TRBD2 (5 bases each). The CDR3 is 17 amino acids. Trimming cost V 1 base and J 0 bases, with 10 bases left between them. CDR1 and CDR2 (germline): SGHAT, FQNNGV. Here the CDR3 reads CASSLGPGPSGANVLTF. CDR3 bases: TGTGCCAGCAGCTTAGGGCCGGGACCCTCTGGGGCCAACGTCCTGACTTTC.

This clonotype was observed a handful of times. The CDR3 DNA follows: TGTGCCAGCAGCGGACGACAGGGGGCGGGATCCTACGAGCAGTACTTC. Amino acids: CASSGRQGAGSYEQYF. This chain uses TRBV5-6 with TRBJ2-7, with 10 bases matching TRBD1. Germline loops: CDR1 SGHDT, CDR2 YYEEEE. V trimming: 4 bases; J trimming: 1 base; junction bases outside the gene matches: 8. The CDR3 covers 16 residues. The whole variable domain, filled in from reference TRBV5-6 and TRBJ2-7, reads DAGVTQSPTHLIKTRGQQVTLRCSPKSGHDTVSWYQQALGQGPQFIFQYYEEEERQRGNFPDRFSGHQFPNYSSELNVNALLLGDSALYLCASSGRQGAGSYEQYFGPGTRLTVT.

The chain joins TRBV5-5 to TRBJ2-2; D gene unclear. The CDR3 sequence is 15 residues long. Germline-derived CDR1 and CDR2 are SGHKS and YYEKEE (reference sequence). V lost 2 bases and J lost 0, with 8 bases in between. The CDR3 nucleotides are TGTGCCAGCAGCTTCGCGGTGGCGAACACCGGGGAGCTGTTTTTT. Translation gives CASSFAVANTGELFF. Complete variable domain (other parts from reference TRBV5-5 and TRBJ2-2): DAGVTQSPTHLIKTRGQQVTLRCSPISGHKSVSWYQQVLGQGPQFIFQYYEKEERGRGNFPDRFSARQFPNYSSELNVNALLLGDSALYLCASSFAVANTGELFFGEGSRLTVL.

Regarding this clonotype: A much larger clone differs by one base, so this may be a read error. The CDR3 does not end in the conserved phenylalanine or tryptophan, so this is likely a read error. V gene TRBV4-2 combines with J gene TRBJ2-1; 7 bases fit TRBD2. Trimming cost V 6 bases and J 8 bases; bases outside gene matches: 4. The V gene's germline CDR1 is LGHNA and CDR2 YNFKEQ. The CDR3 consists of 12 residues. The CDR3 coding sequence is TGTGCCAGCAGTCCCAGCGGGGATGAGCAGTTCCTC. This codes for CASSPSGDEQFL.

This clonotype was seen a single time. The junction does not match germline at one end; this may be a read error. V is TRBV11-2 and J is TRBJ1-1, with D tentatively TRBD1 (5 bases). The CDR3 loop spans 14 amino acids. CDR1 SGHAT and CDR2 FQNNGV come from the germline V gene. CDR3 bases: TGTGCCAGCAAACCAGGGACCCTAAACACAGAAGCTTTCTTT. This gives the protein CASKPGTLNTEAFF.

On this clonotype itself: The junction shows a germline mismatch at one end, possibly a read error. J is TRBJ2-3 and V is TRBV11-2; weak D call: TRBD1 (5 bases). CDR1 and CDR2 (germline): SGHAT, FQNNGV. The CDR3 length is 12 residues. Here the CDR3 reads CVSSLGASTQYF. The CDR3 nucleotides read TGTGTCAGCAGCTTAGGGGCGAGTACGCAGTATTTT.

This chain uses TRBV2 with TRBJ2-6; D gene uncertain. Germline V gene data show CDR1 as SNHLY and CDR2 as FYNNEI. The CDR3 runs 14 residues. Trimming shortened V by 7 bases and J by 0 bases, and 7 bases separated the two germline ends. The CDR3: CASTQLSGANVLTF. In nucleotides, the CDR3 is TGTGCCAGCACCCAGCTCTCTGGGGCCAACGTCCTGACTTTC.

With respect to this clonotype: A much larger clone lies one base from this, so it may be a read error. The chain is built from TRBV6-5 and TRBJ2-5, with 9 bases that match TRBD2. The length of the CDR3 is 16 residues. The V gene's germline CDR1 is MNHEY and CDR2 SVGAGI. V trimming: 6 bases; J trimming: 4 bases; junction bases outside the gene matches: 12. The CDR3 is CASSSLPSGISETQYF. The CDR3 nucleotides read TGTGCCAGCAGCTCCTTGCCTAGCGGGATATCAGAGACCCAGTACTTC.

A remark on this clonotype: A much bigger clone sits one base away, suggesting this may be a read error. The chain carries TRBV6-6 and TRBJ2-3, with D perhaps TRBD1 (6 bases). The CDR3 is 15 residues long. The germline V and J ends were trimmed by 8 bases and 5 bases, with 20 bases remaining between them. Germline CDR1 is MNHNY and CDR2 is SVGAGI (reference sequence). In DNA, the CDR3 is TGTGCCAGCCCGAGAGGGCGCAGGGGTAGAGATACGCAGTATTTT. Translating gives CASPRGRRGRDTQYF.

This CDR3 reads CASTLKQGANYGYTF. In nucleotides, the CDR3 is TGTGCCAGCACCCTTAAGCAGGGAGCTAACTATGGCTACACCTTC. The chain is built from TRBV6-5 and TRBJ1-2, with a possible D match to TRBD1 (5 bases). The V end was cut by 7 bases, the J end by 0 bases, with 15 bases between. Germline CDR1 reads MNHEY; CDR2 reads SVGAGI. This CDR3 spans 15 amino acids.

The chain employs TRBV7-9 and TRBJ2-1; 7 bases are a match to TRBD1. The V gene's germline CDR1 is SEHNR and CDR2 FQNEAQ (reference sequence). Trimming cost V 0 bases and J 8 bases; bases outside gene matches: 16. This CDR3 spans 18 amino acids. In DNA form, the CDR3 reads TGTGCCAGCAGCTTAGCGCTAAATTTAAGGGGGCGCCTAGATGAGCAGTTCTTC. This translates into CASSLALNLRGRLDEQFF.

J is TRBJ1-2 and V is TRBV30, with D unresolved. Between the trimmed V and J ends, which lost 4 bases and 4 bases, there was a span of 16 bases. The length of the CDR3 is 14 residues. CDR1 is GTSNPN and CDR2 is SVGIG in the germline V gene (reference sequence). CDR3 nucleotides: TGTGCCTGGAAAGTCGGGCCAACCTCCTATGGCTACACCTTC. Translating gives CAWKVGPTSYGYTF.

V and J are TRBV7-8 and TRBJ2-3, with D perhaps matching TRBD1 or TRBD2 (5 bases each). Trimming left V 8 bases short and J 5 bases short, with 14 bases between. This CDR3 region has 13 residues. Germline values: CDR1 SGHVS, CDR2 FQNEAQ. The CDR3 loop is CASLWGSIDTQYF. CDR3 DNA: TGTGCCAGCCTTTGGGGGTCCATAGATACGCAGTATTTT. The full variable domain, its missing parts supplied by reference TRBV7-8 and TRBJ2-3, is GAGVSQSPRYKVAKRGQDVALRCDPISGHVSLFWYQQALGQGPEFLTYFQNEAQLDKSGLPSDRFFAERPEGSVSTLKIQRTQQEDSAVYLCASLWGSIDTQYFGPGTRLTVL.

As for this clonotype: One end of the junction is discordant with germline, which a read error may explain. This rearrangement joins TRBV29-1 to TRBJ2-2; 7 bases agree with TRBD2. The CDR3 loop spans 14 amino acids. Germline V lookup: CDR1 SQVTM, CDR2 ANQGSEA. DNA for the CDR3: TGCAGCGTTGAGGGGGGAGGGCCGACCGGGAAGCTGTTTTTT. Translation: CSVEGGGPTGKLFF.

This clonotype has more than one count but fewer than ten. The CDR3 reads CASSQGGMNTEAFF. DNA of the CDR3: TGTGCCAGCAGCCAGGGGGGGATGAACACTGAAGCTTTCTTT. V is TRBV14 and J is TRBJ1-1, with a tentative D call TRBD1 (5 bases). CDR1 and CDR2 from the germline V gene are SGHDN and FVKESK. Trimming removed 3 bases at V and 0 bases at J, with 8 bases between. CDR3 length equals 14 residues.

This clonotype was detected only once. Because the CDR3 is missing its conserved closing phenylalanine or tryptophan, this is likely a read error. This chain connects TRBV6-1 to TRBJ2-2; no reliable D call. CDR3 length: 12 residues. The V gene lost 8 bases and the J gene lost 3 bases, with 7 bases spanning the gap. Germline V gives CDR1 MNHNS, CDR2 SASEGT. In DNA form, the CDR3 reads TGTGCCAGCCTCCCCGACACCGGGGAGCTGTTTCTT. It codes for CASLPDTGELFL.

The V call is TRBV12-3 or TRBV12-4, the J call TRBJ1-1; D is uncertain. Trimming stripped 8 bases from V and 2 bases from J, with 12 bases between. The CDR3 loop spans 13 amino acids. The CDR3 bases are TGTGCCAGCCACCCGGGTCTTAACACTGAAGCTTTCTTT. This sequence encodes CASHPGLNTEAFF.

This clonotype was observed once. One end of the junction does not line up with germline, which may come from a read error. This chain joins TRBV29-1 and TRBJ1-6, with a tentative D call TRBD1 (6 bases). There are 18 residues in the CDR3. Per the germline V gene, CDR1 is SQVTM and CDR2 is ANQGSEA. CDR3: CSAENRGARNLYNSPLHF. The CDR3 region has the DNA TGCAGCGCTGAAAATCGGGGGGCGCGTAATCTATATAATTCACCCCTCCACTTT.

V usage is TRBV12-3 or TRBV12-4 and J usage is TRBJ2-7; 9 nucleotides line up with TRBD1. V trimming: 4 bases; J trimming: 4 bases; junction bases outside the gene matches: 8. The CDR3 has 15 residues. As DNA, the CDR3 is TGTGCCAGCAGTTCCCGGGACAGGGTGTTTTACGAGCAGTACTTC. Translating it yields CASSSRDRVFYEQYF.

This clonotype was recorded only once. The gene calls are TRBV28 and TRBJ2-1; TRBD2 is a possible D gene (6 bases). This CDR3 has 16 residues. Trimming cost V 6 bases and J 2 bases, with 17 bases left between them. Germline V gene lookup returns CDR1 MDHEN and CDR2 SYDVKM. The DNA for the CDR3 is TGTGCCAGCAGAGGAACTTTAGCGGTCGCCTACAATGAGCAGTTCTTC. Encoded protein: CASRGTLAVAYNEQFF.